These T cell receptor beta chains were read from a single sample in a study of Ad26.COV2.S vaccination and SARS-CoV-2 variants. Here immunoSEQ multiplex PCR was the method, and the copy in TCRdb shows in-frame clones only, minus some. The data show about 280,000 clones, with approximately 87% seen just once and 2.5% to 3.5% held by the top ten. Sample: peripheral blood, taken in a trial of Ad26.COV2.S vaccine versus placebo. The receptors derive from a person between 18 and 60 years old who received the Ad26.COV2.S COVID-19 vaccine or a placebo. The conserved cysteine and the conserved F or W are not part of the CDR3 here. The order of the fields is J gene, V gene, clone size, CDR3 protein. Expanded clones are given a class, and other clones once, few, many or no size at all.

TRBJ1-5 TRBV28 . ASSSPSRQPQH
TRBJ2-5 TRBV2 . ASSRDRGSPDQY
TRBJ2-1 TRBV3-1/TRBV3-2 . ASSQDLGGRDNEQF
TRBJ1-1 TRBV30 few AWSGFSTEAF
TRBJ1-5 TRBV6-5 few ASSPPGQAGQPQH
TRBJ2-2 TRBV20-1 . SASLKAAGELF
TRBJ2-1 TRBV6-5 . ASSYSGTSVRNEQF
TRBJ2-3 TRBV4-3 . ASSQETSGGATDTQY
TRBJ1-1 TRBV19 few ASSSRRGMNTEAF
TRBJ2-2 TRBV6-4 . ASSDSAGGPGELF
TRBJ2-6 TRBV19 . ASSRTSGNSGANVLT
TRBJ1-6 TRBV18 . ASSPVTGLADKGFTYSPLH
TRBJ2-7 TRBV20-1 . SASSGTSGRRSYEQY
TRBJ1-1 TRBV10-3 . AISDGGHEAF
TRBJ1-1 TRBV6-5 . ASQTRVAGTEAF
TRBJ1-1 TRBV12-3/TRBV12-4 . ASSLPPNTEAF
TRBJ2-5 TRBV18 . ASSPGAETQY
TRBJ1-1 TRBV3-1/TRBV3-2 . ASSQGQGSGAF
TRBJ2-1 TRBV9 . ASSVGGSHNEQF
TRBJ1-2 TRBV7-6 . ASSLGQDNYGYT
TRBJ2-3 TRBV7-9 once ASSLRDLDTQY
TRBJ2-7 TRBV9 . ASSPNWFSYEQY
TRBJ2-1 TRBV6-2/TRBV6-3 . ASSSNLLLADRNEQF
TRBJ2-6 TRBV5-1 once ASSPGRSGANVLT
TRBJ2-1 TRBV7-8 . ASSPALGSEQF
TRBJ2-7 TRBV7-9 . ASSVAPYEQY
TRBJ1-5 TRBV5-1 . ASSPGTENQPQH
TRBJ2-3 TRBV5-1 . ASSPEGTVRDTQY
TRBJ2-5 TRBV30 . AFRAASGGVGTQY
TRBJ2-1 TRBV7-2 . ASSSRPGLTYNEQF
TRBJ1-1 TRBV7-9 . ASTMGNTEAF
TRBJ1-5 TRBV5-6 . ASSRQARAQPQH
TRBJ1-2 TRBV6-5 . ASSPDTYGYT
TRBJ1-6 TRBV11-2 . ASSLDLTGSSPLH
TRBJ1-5 TRBV23-1 . ASTILQGKDRYSNQPQH
TRBJ2-7 TRBV18 . ASSPEGAGEQY
TRBJ2-1 TRBV29-1 . SARASGDEQF
TRBJ2-5 TRBV18 . ASSPPGAPGETQY
TRBJ2-5 TRBV5-6 once ASSPWARETQY
TRBJ1-6 TRBV19 . ASTLGTGNSYNSPLH
TRBJ2-7 TRBV28 . ASSLRVAVTVRDEQY
TRBJ2-7 TRBV5-6 . ASSLRVLAGADEQY
TRBJ1-2 TRBV6-5 . ASNGDRTNYGYT
TRBJ1-5 TRBV24-1 . ATSDSCSRTRGGNQPQH
TRBJ2-5 TRBV6-5 . ASSYSGGRAVETQY
TRBJ2-7 TRBV2 . ASRPYGGELSYEQY
TRBJ2-3 TRBV29-1 . SVERGGQGDTQY
TRBJ2-5 TRBV12-3/TRBV12-4 . ASSPFGMETQY
TRBJ2-5 TRBV5-6 . ASSLVAGTEETQY
TRBJ2-5 TRBV4-1 . ASSQVSGFAGMEETQY
TRBJ1-1 TRBV12-3/TRBV12-4 . ASSWGDTEAF
TRBJ2-2 TRBV27 . ASSRRGDRAITGELF
TRBJ1-2 TRBV7-9 . ASSLSQGPLTGYT
TRBJ2-1 TRBV11-2 . ASSLVLGAGDGNEQF
TRBJ1-3 TRBV5-1 . ASSLVSGRYGNTIY
TRBJ1-3 TRBV7-9 . ASSSGGDSGNTIY
TRBJ2-7 TRBV27 few ASSFEPGYEQY
TRBJ2-7 TRBV30 . AWRATPTSNRAYEQY